This TCR beta chain came from a study of naive and memory T cell subsets (dated by TCRdb to about 2017). With regard to the full study: An open-source, UMI-based TCR alpha and beta sequencing pipeline was applied to sorted naive and memory peripheral blood T cell subsets. RNA was DNase-treated and reverse transcribed with TCR constant-region primers, mostly using SuperScript III. IgG serology results and the functional CMV T cell responses were in complete agreement. Findings and caveats that apply to the study as a whole: A clonotype was defined as a single alpha or beta chain sequence rather than as a paired alpha/beta receptor. A power law was followed by TCR abundance, with an exponent that differed between naive and memory subsets but was consistent across the three individuals. RNA-based TCR counts may be affected by expression changes linked to T cell activation and differentiation. The repertoire findings for the naive and memory subsets could not be validated, as no ground truth was available. In both CD4 and CD8 cells, going from naive through CM, EM and EMRA, the Gini index went up while Shannon and inverse Simpson diversity went down. After error correction, only a single occurrence was seen for over 95% of naive TCR sequences, so much steeper abundance distributions were produced than in memory subsets.

Separate amplification of TCR alpha and beta chain libraries was performed from the second PCR step onward. CMV status of each donor was established by measuring IFNgamma production from CD4+ T cells after fresh PBMCs were stimulated overnight with CMV viral lysate. CD4 T cells were positively selected using Miltenyi beads, after which CD8 T cells were positively selected from the CD4-negative fraction. After staining for CD3, CD4, CD8, CD45RA, CD27 and a live/dead dye, cells were sorted on a BD Aria II into four subsets based on CD45RA and CD27. Effector memory cells were sorted as CD45RA-CD27-, and EMRA cells as CD45RA+CD27-. A few healthy volunteers provided blood, and the blood of each volunteer was split into CD4 and CD8 T cells and then into four differentiation subsets. About 110 ml of peripheral blood was taken from each donor, and PBMC were separated by density-gradient centrifugation on Ficoll-Paque PLUS. Sorted cells were lysed in RLT buffer, and RNA was extracted with a Qiagen RNeasy kit and stored at -80°C.

Trimming removed 4 bases from V and 9 bases from J, leaving 9 bases between the germline ends. The CDR3 has 11 amino acids, counting the end cysteine and phenylalanine. Of the read, only the CDR3 DNA is kept; its 33 bases are in frame from base 1. Per the germline V gene, MDHEN is the CDR1 and SYDVKM is the CDR2. This clonotype was seen repeatedly, ten times or more. No cognate antigen has been identified for it. Base qualities are not recorded, but no much larger clone differs from it by a single base. Library preparation employed UMI-ligation and nested PCR. The beta constant-region primer consisted of an equimolar mixture of two oligonucleotides that together covered TRBC1 and TRBC2. A single-stranded oligonucleotide carrying the SP2 primer and a 12-nucleotide UMI was ligated to the 3' end of the cDNA by T4 RNA ligase 1. Four rounds of PCR, combining the SP2 primer with nested alpha and beta constant-region primers, were used to amplify the ligated cDNA. The ligation reaction was kept at 16 degrees C for about 18-24 hours. PCR2 was typically run as a SYBR Green qPCR and stopped at a predetermined threshold to prevent over-amplification. Apart from the first purification, every purification step used Agencourt AMPure XP magnetic beads. Library amounts were measured by Qubit and library quality was assessed on a TapeStation, where the main peak was expected at around 650 bp. Sequencing of the pooled libraries was done on an Illumina MiSeq using v2 2x251 paired-end kits, which typically yielded about 1-2.3 million reads per sample. Libraries were pooled at about 4 nM per sample, and roughly 4.5-7.5% PhiX was added to improve cluster recognition. In the original analysis: FASTQ reads processed by Demultiplexor were assigned V and J genes by Decombinator through tag matching that tolerated a single base-pair mismatch. Collapsinator used UMIs to correct both sequencing errors and frequency errors arising from PCR heterogeneity. TCRs were translated and CDR3s were extracted from the conserved cysteine to the FGXG phenylalanine by CDR3Translator, with non-productive sequences being flagged. Gini, Shannon entropy and inverse Simpson indices were computed after subsampling the repertoires to the same number of UMI-defined TCRs. Power-law fits to clonotype abundance distributions were performed by maximum likelihood within the linear range. For one naive CD8 sample, the pipeline and MIGEC produced similar UMI counts, unique TCR numbers and clonal distributions. Repertoires were searched for around 7,000 CMV-associated CDR3 sequences compiled from VDJdb and a published dataset. TCRdb reran the public reads through fastp at Q25 and MiXCR, keeping productive beta chains. Rows with a matching CDR3 protein are joined into one entry that keeps the most common DNA and genes. Here the V and J calls rest on TCRdb's processing, not on the authors' analysis. This sample has around 29,000 distinct CDR3 sequences in its table, and about 10% of those were observed once. The ten biggest clones cover roughly 18% of the sample.

The source is a human donor in good health. Sequencing was done on a sample of effector memory CD4+ T cells from blood. The label giving this sample's cell subset or site can be read as: effector memory, CD45RA- CD27-. The sequence links TRBV28 to TRBJ1-1; a tentative D match to TRBD1 spans 5 bases. CDR3 loop: CASSWGNKAFF. DNA sequence: TGTGCCAGCAGTTGGGGGAATAAAGCTTTCTTT.